The 12 T cell receptor beta chains below all came from one sample that was sequenced in a study of human T cells and chemical hapten exposure. From the RACE reads, TCRdb called clonotypes with MiXCR, one entry per CDR3 protein. The data contain 300,000 to 350,000 distinct CDR3 sequences, 6% to 8.5% of them seen just once; the ten biggest clones take up 7.5% to 8.5%. Noted time point: patch test 1, 2 weeks after DPC sensitization. The treatment is: therapeutic diphenylcyclopropenone sensitization with weekly scalp DPC. The starting material was whole blood, obtained in connection with sensitization to the hapten diphenylcyclopropenone (DPC). These receptors were collected from a woman aged 18-30 years with alopecia areata. Some clones in this sample may be carry-over from other donors' samples.

A few counts support this clonotype. The chain recombines TRBV5-1 with TRBJ2-1; D is possibly TRBD1 or TRBD2 (6 bases each). Germline V CDR1 and CDR2: SGHRS, YFSETQ. The CDR3 length is 13 residues. V lost 4 bases to trimming and J lost 5 bases, with 10 bases between them. CDR3 coding DNA: TGCGCCAGCAGCGTCGGGGGCGACAATGAGCAGTTCTTC. This encodes CASSVGGDNEQFF. Filled out from reference TRBV5-1 and TRBJ2-1, the complete variable domain reads KAGVTQTPRYLIKTRGQQVTLSCSPISGHRSVSWYQQTPGQGLQFLFEYFSETQRNKGNFPGRFSGRQFSNSRSEMNVSTLELGDSALYLCASSVGGDNEQFFGPGTRLTVL.

The table lists this clonotype with many counts. The chain couples TRBV29-1 to TRBJ2-3, with D possibly TRBD1 on 6 matching bases. Per the germline V gene, CDR1 is SQVTM and CDR2 is ANQGSEA. The CDR3 runs 12 residues. The V end was cut by 7 bases, the J end by 4 bases, with 12 bases between. The CDR3 nucleotides read TGCAGCGCCGCTCAGGGGTCAGATACGCAGTATTTT. As protein: CSAAQGSDTQYF.

This chain joins TRBV7-3 and TRBJ2-3, with a tentative D call TRBD1 (5 bases). The V gene's germline CDR1 is SGHTA and CDR2 FQGTGA. The CDR3 length is 16 residues. Trimming shortened V by 5 bases and J by 2 bases, and 17 bases separated the two germline ends. The CDR3 DNA is TGTGCCAGCAGCCGCCTTTGGACATTATCCACAGATACGCAGTATTTT. It yields the protein CASSRLWTLSTDTQYF.

This clonotype has a count of ten or more. V and J are TRBV20-1 and TRBJ2-3; D is possibly TRBD2 (7 bases). Trimming left V 2 bases short and J 4 bases short, with 13 bases between. This CDR3 has 14 residues. Germline CDR1 reads DFQATT; CDR2 reads SNEGSKA (reference sequence). This CDR3 reads CSARLAGAPDTQYF. As DNA, the CDR3 is TGCAGTGCTAGACTTGCGGGGGCCCCAGATACGCAGTATTTT.

In its sample, this clonotype was seen many times. The chain is built from TRBV21-1 and TRBJ2-1; the table assigns TRBD1, which was not confirmed against the DNA. TRBV21-1 is labeled a pseudogene. This CDR3 has 17 amino acids. In DNA, the CDR3 is TGTGCCAGCAGCAAGGCGTTCCAGGGGGCCCGCCGGAATGAGCAGTTCTTC. Protein product: CASSKAFQGARRNEQFF.

The V and J genes are TRBV27 and TRBJ1-5, with no clear D. CDR3 size: 13 residues. Germline lookup yields CDR1 MNHEY and CDR2 SMNVEV (reference sequence). The V and J ends lost 1 base and 3 bases respectively, with 4 bases between them. The DNA for the CDR3 is TGTGCCAGCAGTTTATTCCCCAATCAGCCCCAGCATTTT. Residues: CASSLFPNQPQHF.

This clonotype was counted ten times or more. This chain uses TRBV11-2 with TRBJ2-3; the match to TRBD1 covers 7 bases. Looked up from germline, CDR1 is SGHAT and CDR2 is FQNNGV. The CDR3 has 12 residues. The J segment lost 5 bases and the V segment lost 5 bases, leaving 1 base of the junction unmatched. This chain's CDR3 is CASSPGGDTQYF. For the CDR3, the DNA is TGTGCCAGCAGCCCAGGGGGAGATACGCAGTATTTT.

This clonotype was seen a few times. The chain joins TRBV9 to TRBJ1-4; D gene uncertain. The CDR3 runs to 14 residues. The V and J ends lost 3 bases and 8 bases respectively, with 14 bases between them. The V gene's germline CDR1 is SGDLS and CDR2 YYNGEE. CDR3 sequence (DNA): TGTGCCAGCAGCGGGCCGCCTCCCTTCGAAAAACTGTTTTTT. Translated: CASSGPPPFEKLFF.

This clonotype was seen only a few times. The chain carries TRBV7-8 and TRBJ1-6, with 7 bases lining up with TRBD1. J lost 5 bases, V lost 2 bases, and 6 bases had no gene match. The germline V gene encodes CDR1 SGHVS and CDR2 FQNEAQ. This CDR3 has 16 amino acids. The CDR3: CASSLLRQGNNSPLHF. The CDR3 DNA reads TGTGCCAGCAGCTTACTACGACAGGGCAATAATTCACCCCTCCACTTT.

The count of this clonotype is one. The V and J genes are TRBV12-3 or TRBV12-4 and TRBJ1-5; D gene uncertain. The CDR3 is made up of 13 amino acids. V gave up 4 bases and J gave up 7 bases, with 11 bases separating them. CDR3 in amino acids: CASSYLETQPQHF. CDR3 in DNA: TGTGCCAGCAGTTACTTGGAGACCCAGCCCCAGCATTTT.

This clonotype was observed at least ten times. This chain joins TRBV10-3 and TRBJ2-7; unclear D gene. Germline values: CDR1 ENHRY, CDR2 SYGVKD. This CDR3 has 13 amino acids. V shed 0 bases and J shed 4 bases, with 7 bases lying between them. Written as DNA, the CDR3 is TGTGCCATCAGTGAGTCGGGCCCGTACGAGCAGTACTTC. Translation gives CAISESGPYEQYF.

V is TRBV4-3 and J is TRBJ2-7, with unresolved D. CDR1 is LGHNA, CDR2 YSLEER, per germline. Between the trimmed V and J ends, which lost 0 bases and 6 bases, there was a span of 12 bases. CDR3 length equals 14 residues. In DNA, the CDR3 is TGCGCCAGCAGCCAAGATCGGCTGGTAGCCGAGCAGTACTTC. This gives the protein CASSQDRLVAEQYF.